The T cell receptor (beta chain) under discussion was sequenced for a study of control samples from healthy donors and cancer patients. V dropped 7 bases and J dropped 9; count of bases not matched to a gene: 8. The CDR3 spans 15 residues. CDR1 is MDHEN and CDR2 is SYDVKM in the germline V gene. The assay was immunoSEQ multiplex PCR, and TCRdb's table has in-frame clones only and misses some. The table shows about 100,000 clones, with almost 90% occurring only once. Sequenced sample: blood. The chain links TRBV28 to TRBJ2-1, with TRBD2 identical over 14 bases. The sequence came from a man aged 25 to 45 in good health. CDR3 in amino acids: CASIPGTSGRGEQFF. As DNA, the CDR3 is TGTGCCAGCATCCCGGGGACTAGCGGGAGAGGTGAGCAGTTCTTC.